Here is one T cell receptor (beta chain) with its context. These data come from a study of blood T cell repertoires in COVID-19. As for the study in general: Spain, Italy and the United States supplied samples that represented acute and convalescent COVID-19. PBMCs, B-cell-depleted T cells, or T cells provided the cDNA or gDNA that made up the material.

Germline V CDR1 and CDR2: LGHNA, YSLEER. The CDR3 contains 17 residues. The junction had 7 bases not matched to a gene; V was cut back by 4 bases and J by 4 bases. Original processing methods: Scientists estimated how many nucleated cells there were by amplifying reference gene primers. This table comes from immunoSEQ multiplex PCR, and its TCRdb copy is limited to in-frame clones, with some not included. V and J calls and clone size are as listed in that table; D and trimming were resolved from the DNA. This repertoire shows about 160,000 clones, about four fifths found once; its top ten account for approximately 13%.

Material: peripheral blood. The sequence came from an older man who had recovered from COVID-19. The chain uses TRBV4-3 and TRBJ2-1; 13 bases align to TRBD2. CDR3 sequence reads: CASSPRTSGRVYNEQFF. Here the CDR3 DNA reads TGCGCCAGCAGCCCCCGGACTAGCGGGAGAGTTTACAATGAGCAGTTCTTC.